This TCR beta chain was documented in a study of blood T cell repertoires in COVID-19. Study-wide background: Samples came from the United States, Italy and Spain, spanning acute and convalescent COVID-19. T cells, B-cell-depleted T cells, or PBMCs provided the cDNA or gDNA that served as material.

Germline CDR1 is MGHDK and CDR2 is SYGVNS. Trimming took 8 bases from V and 5 from J; bases not matched to a gene: 7. The CDR3 has 13 residues. The Seattle patients joined while their infection was active and were tracked longitudinally afterward. Per the original data handling: Reference gene primers were amplified, and this amplification served to estimate nucleated cell counts. Data came from immunoSEQ multiplex PCR; TCRdb stores just in-frame clones and leaves some out. The D gene and trimming were derived from the DNA, and the V and J assignments and clone size from that table. The top ten hold 2.1% of the sample, which has a few hundred thousand clones, almost 90% seen once.

The TCR was taken from a woman in her sixties or seventies with COVID-19, enrolled during active disease. The chain employs TRBV25-1 and TRBJ1-1; 8 nucleotides line up with TRBD1. The source material was peripheral blood. CDR3 loop: CASHDRGMTEAFF. For the CDR3, the DNA is TGTGCCAGCCATGACAGGGGTATGACTGAAGCTTTCTTT.